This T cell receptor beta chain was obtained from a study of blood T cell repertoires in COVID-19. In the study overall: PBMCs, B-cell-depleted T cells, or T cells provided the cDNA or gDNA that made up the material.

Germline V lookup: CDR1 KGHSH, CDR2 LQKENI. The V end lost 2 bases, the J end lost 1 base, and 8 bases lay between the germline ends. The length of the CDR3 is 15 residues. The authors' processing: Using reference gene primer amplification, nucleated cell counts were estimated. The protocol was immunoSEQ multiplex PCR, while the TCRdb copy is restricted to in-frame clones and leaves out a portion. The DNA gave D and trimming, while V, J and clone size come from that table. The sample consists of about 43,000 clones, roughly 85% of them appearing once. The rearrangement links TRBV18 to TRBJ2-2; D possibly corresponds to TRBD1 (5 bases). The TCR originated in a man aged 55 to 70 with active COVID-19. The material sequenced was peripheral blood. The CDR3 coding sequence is TGTGCCAGCTCACCAAGCACAGGGAACACCGGGGAGCTGTTTTTT. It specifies CASSPSTGNTGELFF.